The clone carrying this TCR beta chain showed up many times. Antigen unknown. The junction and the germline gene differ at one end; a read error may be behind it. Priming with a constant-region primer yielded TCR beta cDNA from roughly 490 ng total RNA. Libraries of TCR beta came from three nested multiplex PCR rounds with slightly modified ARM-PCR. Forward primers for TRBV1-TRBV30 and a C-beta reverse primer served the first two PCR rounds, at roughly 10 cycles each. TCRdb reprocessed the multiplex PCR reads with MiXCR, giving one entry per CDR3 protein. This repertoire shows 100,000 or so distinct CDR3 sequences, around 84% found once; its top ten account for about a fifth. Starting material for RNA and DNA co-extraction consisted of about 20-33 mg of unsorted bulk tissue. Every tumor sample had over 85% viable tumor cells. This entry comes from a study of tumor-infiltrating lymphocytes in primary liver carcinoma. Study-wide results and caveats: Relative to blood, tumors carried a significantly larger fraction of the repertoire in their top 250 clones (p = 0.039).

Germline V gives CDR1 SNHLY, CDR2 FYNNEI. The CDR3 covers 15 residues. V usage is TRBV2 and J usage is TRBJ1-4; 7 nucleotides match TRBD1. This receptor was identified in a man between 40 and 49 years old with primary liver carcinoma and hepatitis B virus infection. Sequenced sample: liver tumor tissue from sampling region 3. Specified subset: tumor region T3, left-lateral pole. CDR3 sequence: CASREDRVLNEKLFF. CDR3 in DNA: TGTGCCAGCAGGGAAGACAGGGTGCTCAATGAAAAACTGTTTTTT.